This is a list of T cell receptor beta chains from one sample in a study of T cells in Graves' hyperthyroidism and ophthalmopathy. One entry per CDR3 protein results from TCRdb running MiXCR on the multiplex PCR reads. The top ten hold around a sixth of the sample, which has about 500,000 distinct CDR3 sequences, over 13% seen once. Sequenced sample: blood. Source of these receptors: a woman aged 18-29 years with Graves' hyperthyroidism. CDR3s include the opening cysteine and the closing phenylalanine or tryptophan. Each record gives: clone size, V gene, CDR3 length, D gene, J gene, CDR3 DNA, CDR3 protein. D genes are given only for firm matches. Size is omitted from some rows. Given values are once, few, many or a class for expanded clones.

few,TRBV3-1,16,TRBD1,TRBJ2-5,TGTGCCAGCAGCCACGAGACCGGGACAGGGGTAGAGACCCAGTACTTC,CASSHETGTGVETQYF
many,TRBV18,15,TRBD1,TRBJ1-4,TGTGCCAGCTCCCCTACAGGGGCAACTAATGAAAAACTGTTTTTT,CASSPTGATNEKLFF
.,TRBV12-3/TRBV12-4,14,.,TRBJ2-1,TGTGCCAGCAAGGGACCAGGGGGGTACAATGAGCAGTTCTTC,CASKGPGGYNEQFF
many,TRBV2,14,TRBD1,TRBJ1-5,TGTGCCAGCAGTGAACAGGGACAGGGTTGGACCCAGCATTTT,CASSEQGQGWTQHF
.,TRBV29-1,16,TRBD2,TRBJ2-4,TGCAGCGTTTCTCAGGGCCTTAGCGGGGAGTGGGACATTCAGTACTTC,CSVSQGLSGEWDIQYF
few,TRBV6-1,13,TRBD1,TRBJ2-5,TGTGCCAGCACCGCAGGGGGCCGGGAGACCCAGTACTTC,CASTAGGRETQYF
.,TRBV5-6,16,.,TRBJ2-2,TGTGCCAGCAGCTTGGATCCTTTGGGAGACACCGGGGAGCTGTTTTTT,CASSLDPLGDTGELFF
few,TRBV13,17,TRBD2,TRBJ2-1,TGTGCCAGCAGCTTGGGACTAGCGGGAGATTTACACAATGAGCAGTTCTTC,CASSLGLAGDLHNEQFF
many,TRBV12-3/TRBV12-4,15,.,TRBJ2-4,TGTGCCAGCCGGACAGATCCACGAAGAGAAAACATTCAGTACTTC,CASRTDPRRENIQYF
many,TRBV28,17,TRBD1,TRBJ2-1,TGTGCCAGCAGTTCTACCGACCCGGGACAGGGGTTATATGAGCAGTTCTTC,CASSSTDPGQGLYEQFF
.,TRBV6-1,15,.,TRBJ2-1,TGTGCCAGCAGTGGAGCTGTCAGCTCCTACAATGAGCAGTTCTTC,CASSGAVSSYNEQFF
.,TRBV29-1,13,.,TRBJ1-1,TGCAGCGTCTTAGGGAGACTATTCACTGAAGCTTTCTTT,CSVLGRLFTEAFF
many,TRBV11-3,15,.,TRBJ1-1,TGTGCCAGCAGCACATTAGACCGAATGAACACTGAAGCTTTCTTT,CASSTLDRMNTEAFF
many,TRBV7-3,13,.,TRBJ2-1,TGTGCCAGCAGGGGTACTAGAGACCATGAGCAGTTCTTC,CASRGTRDHEQFF
many,TRBV11-3,15,TRBD1,TRBJ2-1,TGTGCCAGCAGCTTAAGGGACAGGGCGGACCATGAGCAGTTCTTC,CASSLRDRADHEQFF
few,TRBV4-1,17,.,TRBJ2-1,TGCGCCAGCAGCCAATTTCAAACCGAGACTACCCACAATGAGCAGTTCTTC,CASSQFQTETTHNEQFF
many,TRBV2,15,TRBD2,TRBJ2-1,TGTGCCAGCAACCTAGAAGCGGGGCCTTACAATGAGCAGTTCTTC,CASNLEAGPYNEQFF
many,TRBV12-3/TRBV12-4,14,.,TRBJ1-5,TGTGCCAGCAGTCGACAGAATAGCAATCAGCCCCAGCATTTT,CASSRQNSNQPQHF
few,TRBV11-3,13,.,TRBJ1-2,TGTGCCAGCAGAGGACCGTCCATCTATGGCTACACCTTC,CASRGPSIYGYTF
few,TRBV6-1,15,.,TRBJ2-1,TGTGCCAGCACCGGGTGGGGAAGCTCCTACAATGAGCAGTTCTTC,CASTGWGSSYNEQFF
.,TRBV6-2/TRBV6-3,18,.,TRBJ2-1,TGTGCCAGCAGCCTCAGCCGTCAGGGGCTGGTGGCCTACAATGAGCAGTTCTTC,CASSLSRQGLVAYNEQFF
few,TRBV3-1,16,TRBD2,TRBJ2-1,TGTGCCAGCAGCCAAGTTTGGACTAGCGGGAGTTATGAGCAGTTCTTC,CASSQVWTSGSYEQFF
many,TRBV3-1,16,TRBD1,TRBJ2-2,TGTGCCAGCAGCTCAAAGCGGACAGGGGTAACCGGGGAGCTGTTTTTT,CASSSKRTGVTGELFF
many,TRBV5-1,15,TRBD2,TRBJ2-3,TGCGCCAGCAGCCCCGAGCGGGAGACCACAGATACGCAGTATTTT,CASSPERETTDTQYF
many,TRBV5-4,15,TRBD2,TRBJ2-1,TGTGCCAGCAGCCCCTGGACTAGCGGGAAAGGCGAGCAGTTCTTC,CASSPWTSGKGEQFF
many,TRBV7-2,11,.,TRBJ1-1,TGTGCCAGCAGGCGTAACACTGAAGCTTTCTTT,CASRRNTEAFF
many,TRBV6-1,15,TRBD2,TRBJ2-1,TGTGCCAGCAGCTTAGCGGGAAACTACTACAATGAGCAGTTCTTC,CASSLAGNYYNEQFF
.,TRBV20-1,13,.,TRBJ1-2,TGCAGTGCTAGACCTGAAAGGGACTATGGCTACACCTTC,CSARPERDYGYTF
many,TRBV6-1,14,.,TRBJ2-3,TGTGCCAGCAGTTTAAAGGGGGGCACAGATACGCAGTATTTT,CASSLKGGTDTQYF
.,TRBV9,17,.,TRBJ2-6,TGTGCCAGCAGCGGTGGACACCCAGTTTCTGGGGCCAACGTCCTGACTTTC,CASSGGHPVSGANVLTF
many,TRBV6-1,19,TRBD2,TRBJ2-5,TGTGCCAGCAGCCTCAGAGGACTAGCGGGAGGCGGAGGTTTGGGGACCCAGTACTTC,CASSLRGLAGGGGLGTQYF
.,TRBV3-1,14,.,TRBJ1-3,TGTGCCAGCAGCCAAGAAGGCTCTGGAAACACCATATATTTT,CASSQEGSGNTIYF
.,TRBV19,14,.,TRBJ2-5,TGTGCCAGTAGTATTAACGGGGTTCAAGAGACCCAGTACTTC,CASSINGVQETQYF
.,TRBV20-1,14,TRBD2,TRBJ2-1,TGCAGGGCTAGAGAAGCGGGAGGTTACAATGAGCAGTTCTTC,CRAREAGGYNEQFF
many,TRBV18,15,.,TRBJ2-5,TGTGCCAGCTCGTACTCGGACACGTTGACGGAGACCCAGTACTTC,CASSYSDTLTETQYF
many,TRBV2,13,.,TRBJ2-3,TGTGCCAGCAGTGAATCGGTCACAGATACGCAGTATTTT,CASSESVTDTQYF
few,TRBV24-1,20,TRBD2,TRBJ2-1,TGTGCCACCAGTGAATATGCCGGGACTAGCGGGAGCCACTCCTACAATGAGCAGTTCTTC,CATSEYAGTSGSHSYNEQFF
many,TRBV12-3/TRBV12-4,20,TRBD2,TRBJ2-3,TGTGCCAGCAGTTTACCGACAGGGGGGACTAGCGGGACTAGCACAGATACGCAGTATTTT,CASSLPTGGTSGTSTDTQYF
many,TRBV29-1,14,TRBD1,TRBJ1-4,TGCAGCGTTGGGACAGGCGGCGACGGTGAGAAACTGTTTTTT,CSVGTGGDGEKLFF
many,TRBV30,13,TRBD1,TRBJ2-1,TGTGCCGAAGGACAGGGATCCTACAATGAGCAGTTCTTC,CAEGQGSYNEQFF
.,TRBV11-2,14,TRBD1,TRBJ2-5,TGTGCCAGCAGCCCGGACAGGCGGCAAGAGACCCAGTACTTC,CASSPDRRQETQYF
many,TRBV3-1,16,TRBD2,TRBJ2-1,TGTGCCAGCAGCCGGGGACTAGCGGGAGAGGGGAATGAGCAGTTCTTC,CASSRGLAGEGNEQFF
few,TRBV29-1,11,.,TRBJ1-1,TGCAGCGGGACTTCCAACACTGAAGCTTTCTTT,CSGTSNTEAFF
many,TRBV20-1,14,.,TRBJ1-6,TGCAGTGCTAGAGAGGGAGGCCCCAATTCACCCCTCCACTTT,CSAREGGPNSPLHF
.,TRBV6-1,14,TRBD1,TRBJ1-5,TGTGCCAGCAGCACTACAGGGGGTTGGCAGCCCCAGCATTTT,CASSTTGGWQPQHF
.,TRBV14,16,TRBD2,TRBJ2-5,TGTGCCAGCAGCCACCGGGGGACTAGCGGGTCCCAGGCCCAGTACTTC,CASSHRGTSGSQAQYF
many,TRBV6-2/TRBV6-3,14,TRBD2,TRBJ2-1,TGTGCCAGCACCCCCGGGACTAGACCTCTGGGGCAGTTCTTC,CASTPGTRPLGQFF
many,TRBV18,15,TRBD2,TRBJ2-1,TGTGCCAGCTCACCACCGGTTAGCGGGAAGTATGAGCAGTTCTTC,CASSPPVSGKYEQFF
many,TRBV12-3/TRBV12-4,13,.,TRBJ2-4,TGTGCCAGCAGAACCTTAGCCAAAAACATTCAGTACTTC,CASRTLAKNIQYF